Included here is one T cell receptor beta chain sequence, with context. The data derive from a study of blood T cells in healthy people across ages. The CDR3 is made up of 14 amino acids. Germline CDR1 and CDR2: SGHTA and FQGNSA. V was shortened by 1 base and J by 4 bases, with 9 bases between the two germline ends. A second PCR, run for roughly 7 to 11 cycles, used a sample-barcoded 5' primer plus a J-beta primer mix. Each CDR3 protein is one row after TCRdb ran MiXCR on the 5' RACE reads. Of about 1.4 million distinct CDR3 sequences in the sample, around 59% were seen once. V gene TRBV7-2 combines with J gene TRBJ2-3; D ambiguous. Sequenced material: blood. The receptor comes from a man aged 18 to 29 in good health. The CDR3 region is CASSLGHLADTQYF. DNA of the CDR3: TGTGCCAGCAGCTTAGGACACCTGGCAGATACGCAGTATTTT.